This TCR beta chain is from a study of cytomegalovirus exposure and HLA in healthy donors. Overall study findings and caveats: Confirmation was obtained in vitro that a few CMV-associated chains are specific for CMV antigens. Many donors carried some public TCRs, although rarity characterized most TCR sequences.

PCR used 60 Vbeta primers and 13 Jbeta primers. Assay used: immunoSEQ multiplex PCR; TCRdb lists only in-frame clones, some missing. The table has 100,000 to 150,000 clones, roughly 79% seen once. As for this clone: The antigen remains undetermined.

Trimming took off 4 bases at V and 3 bases at J, with 10 bases between the two ends. The CDR3 loop spans 13 amino acids. Germline CDR1 SGHRS, CDR2 YFSETQ. This rearrangement joins TRBV5-1 to TRBJ1-1, with a possible D match to TRBD1 (6 bases). This receptor was taken from a woman in her 40s in good health and CMV-seronegative. Sequencing was done on a sample of PBMCs. The CDR3 coding sequence is TGCGCCAGCAGCCGGGAGGGGGACACTGAAGCTTTCTTT. The encoded protein is CASSREGDTEAFF.